These 14 T cell receptor beta chains came from one sample sequenced in a study of CD8 T cells in Susac syndrome. Reverse transcription of 0.5 to 1 ug RNA used random hexamers. TCRdb called the immunoSEQ multiplex PCR reads again in MiXCR, with one record for every CDR3 protein. In the table there are about 400,000 distinct CDR3 sequences, around 83% of which are singletons. The specimen sequenced was CD8+ T cells from PBMCs. Source of these receptors: a human donor with multiple sclerosis.

The chain recombines TRBV24-1 with TRBJ2-3; 7 bases are a match to TRBD1. CDR3 length: 17 amino acids. The ends lost 2 bases at V and 2 bases at J; junction bases unmatched: 9. Germline CDR1 and CDR2: KGHDR and SFDVKD. CDR3 region: CATSDSRDSLDTDTQYF. Written as DNA, the CDR3 is TGTGCCACCAGTGATTCCCGGGACAGCCTAGACACAGATACGCAGTATTTT.

The CDR3 loop reads CASSDVFSDSGGGEKLFF. The CDR3 region has the DNA TGTGCCAGCAGTGATGTATTCTCGGACTCGGGAGGGGGTGAAAAACTGTTTTTT. V gene TRBV6-1 combines with J gene TRBJ1-4; tentative D call: TRBD1 (6 bases). V lost 3 bases and J lost 7, with 24 bases in between. This CDR3 spans 18 amino acids. Germline V gives CDR1 MNHNS, CDR2 SASEGT.

The J gene is TRBJ1-2, the V gene TRBV27, with D unresolved. Germline-derived CDR1 and CDR2 are MNHEY and SMNVEV (reference sequence). Trimming removed 2 bases from V and 3 bases from J, with 7 bases in between. This CDR3 spans 13 amino acids. This chain's CDR3 is CASSLHSDYGYTF. The CDR3 bases are TGTGCCAGCAGTTTACACAGTGACTATGGCTACACCTTC.

This chain links TRBV27 with TRBJ1-1; a possible D gene is TRBD1 (5 bases). CDR3 length: 13 residues. CDR1 is MNHEY, CDR2 SMNVEV, per germline (reference sequence). V gave up 3 bases and J gave up 5 bases, with 10 bases separating them. The CDR3 DNA is TGTGCCAGCAGTTTCTGGGGGGGGACTGAAGCTTTCTTT. It specifies CASSFWGGTEAFF.

This chain uses TRBV4-1 with TRBJ2-5; D unresolved. The germline gives CDR1 MGHRA, CDR2 YSYEKL. The V end lost 3 bases, the J end lost 2 bases, and 13 bases lay between the germline ends. The CDR3 loop spans 15 amino acids. The CDR3 DNA is TGCGCCAGCAGCCATTTCTTAGGCCTTCAAGAGACCCAGTACTTC. It encodes CASSHFLGLQETQYF.

This clonotype has a single count. The rearrangement joins TRBV11-2 to TRBJ2-1; D may be TRBD2 (6 bases). CDR3 length: 17 amino acids. The V and J ends lost 0 bases and 10 bases respectively, with 22 bases between them. CDR1 and CDR2 from the germline V gene are SGHAT and FQNNGV. The CDR3 sequence is CASSLDQTGVLLGEQFF. In nucleotides, the CDR3 is TGTGCCAGCAGCTTAGATCAGACGGGAGTTCTTCTCGGGGAGCAGTTCTTC.

This clonotype was detected only a few times. The chain recombines TRBV6-2 or TRBV6-3 with TRBJ2-1, with D uncertain. This CDR3 contains 14 residues. The germline CDR1 and CDR2 sequences are MNHEY and SVGEGT. V was shortened by 4 bases and J by 0 bases, with 7 bases between the two germline ends. This CDR3 reads CASSSTSSYNEQFF. CDR3 nucleotide sequence: TGTGCCAGCAGTTCCACGAGCTCCTACAATGAGCAGTTCTTC.

The rearrangement joins TRBV7-9 to TRBJ2-1, with TRBD1 matching over 10 bases. The germline V gene encodes CDR1 SEHNR and CDR2 FQNEAQ (reference sequence). This CDR3 spans 15 amino acids. V lost 3 bases and J lost 6; bases outside the gene matches: 5. CDR3 DNA: TGTGCCAGCAGCTTGGGGGACAGGGGAGGCAATGAGCAGTTCTTC. It codes for CASSLGDRGGNEQFF.

This sequence joins TRBV27 and TRBJ2-7; TRBD1 matches at 8 bases. The CDR3 is made up of 15 amino acids. Losses at the gene ends were 5 bases for V and 2 bases for J; bases not matched to a gene: 8. The V gene's germline CDR1 is MNHEY and CDR2 SMNVEV (reference sequence). The CDR3 loop is CASSQTRTGPYEQYF. CDR3 nucleotides: TGTGCCAGCAGTCAAACGAGGACAGGGCCCTACGAGCAGTACTTC.

The chain recombines TRBV19 with TRBJ1-2, with no clear D. In germline, CDR1 is LNHDA, CDR2 SQIVND (reference sequence). CDR3 size: 12 residues. Trimming stripped 4 bases from V and 2 bases from J, with 5 bases between. CDR3 in DNA: TGTGCCAGTAGTAAAGGGAACTATGGCTACACCTTC. Amino acid sequence: CASSKGNYGYTF.

The rearrangement joins TRBV27 to TRBJ1-5; D perhaps matches TRBD1 (5 bases). Germline V CDR1 and CDR2: MNHEY, SMNVEV (reference sequence). The CDR3 sequence is 15 residues long. Trimming took off 7 bases at V and 3 bases at J, with 16 bases between the two ends. The CDR3: CASKIGGLDNQPQHF. CDR3 nucleotide sequence: TGTGCCAGCAAGATTGGGGGATTAGACAATCAGCCCCAGCATTTT.

V usage is TRBV7-9 and J usage is TRBJ2-1; D perhaps matches TRBD2 (5 bases). CDR3 length: 15 amino acids. From germline, CDR1 is SEHNR and CDR2 FQNEAQ (reference sequence). V was cut by 5 bases and J by 2 bases, with 13 bases left in between. This CDR3 is CASSTRVGPYNEQFF. The CDR3 nucleotides read TGTGCCAGCAGCACGCGGGTTGGCCCCTACAATGAGCAGTTCTTC.

J is TRBJ2-3 and V is TRBV9; the D gene is possibly TRBD1 (5 bases). Germline assignment: CDR1 SGDLS and CDR2 YYNGEE. The V end lost 0 bases, the J end lost 3 bases, and 17 bases lay between the germline ends. The CDR3 covers 17 residues. The CDR3 protein is CASSVDYEVRATDTQYF. CDR3 bases: TGTGCCAGCAGCGTAGATTACGAGGTCAGGGCTACAGATACGCAGTATTTT.

The chain carries TRBV7-8 and TRBJ2-1; 9 nucleotides match TRBD1. J was trimmed by 8 bases and V by 2 bases; bases with no gene match: 13. From germline, CDR1 is SGHVS and CDR2 FQNEAQ. There are 17 residues in the CDR3. The CDR3 region is CASSLPADRGKDHEQFF. CDR3 nucleotides: TGTGCCAGCAGCTTACCCGCGGACAGGGGAAAAGATCATGAGCAGTTCTTC.